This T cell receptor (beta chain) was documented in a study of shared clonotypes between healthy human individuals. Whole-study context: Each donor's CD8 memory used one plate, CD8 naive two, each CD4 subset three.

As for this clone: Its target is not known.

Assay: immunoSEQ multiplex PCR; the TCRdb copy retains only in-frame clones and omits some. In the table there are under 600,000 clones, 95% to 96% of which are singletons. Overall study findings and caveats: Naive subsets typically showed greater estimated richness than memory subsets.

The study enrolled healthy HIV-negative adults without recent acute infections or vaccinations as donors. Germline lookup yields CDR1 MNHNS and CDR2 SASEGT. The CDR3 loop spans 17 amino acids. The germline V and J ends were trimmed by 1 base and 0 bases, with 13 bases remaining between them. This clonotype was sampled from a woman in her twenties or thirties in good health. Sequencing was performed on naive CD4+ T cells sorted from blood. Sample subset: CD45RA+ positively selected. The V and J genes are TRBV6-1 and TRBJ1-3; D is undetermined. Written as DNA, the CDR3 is TGTGCCAGCAGTGAAGTTTCCCATTTCCTCTCTGGAAACACCATATATTTT. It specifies CASSEVSHFLSGNTIYF.